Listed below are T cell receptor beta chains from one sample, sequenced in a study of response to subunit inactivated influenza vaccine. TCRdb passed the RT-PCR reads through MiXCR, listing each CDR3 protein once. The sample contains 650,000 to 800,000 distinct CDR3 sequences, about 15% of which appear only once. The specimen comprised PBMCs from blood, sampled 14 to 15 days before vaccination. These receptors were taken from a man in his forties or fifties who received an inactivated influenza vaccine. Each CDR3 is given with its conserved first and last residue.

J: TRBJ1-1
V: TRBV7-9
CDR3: CASSRILGRDRVSEAFF

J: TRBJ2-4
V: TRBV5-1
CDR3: CASSLSGGRGRTLAKNIQYF

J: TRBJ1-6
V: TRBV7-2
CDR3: CASSVDGRELHF

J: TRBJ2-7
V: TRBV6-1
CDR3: CATQKMGTSYEQYF

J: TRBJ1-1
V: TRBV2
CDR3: CASSLLYMNTEAFF

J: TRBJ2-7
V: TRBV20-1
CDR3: CSALRGQGIISYEQYF

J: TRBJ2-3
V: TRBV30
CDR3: CAWSSPSGASDTQYF

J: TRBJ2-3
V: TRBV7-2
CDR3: CASSPLAGGTDTQYF

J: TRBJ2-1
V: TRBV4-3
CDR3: CASSQGLAGVYPGGNEQFF

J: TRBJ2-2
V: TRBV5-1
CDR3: CASSLAEGEGLNSGELFF

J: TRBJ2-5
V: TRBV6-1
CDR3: CASSPTWTGLTKETQYF

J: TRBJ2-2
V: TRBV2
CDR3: CASGTGSNTGELFF

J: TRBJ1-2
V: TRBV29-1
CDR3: CSVEERGVEDGYTF

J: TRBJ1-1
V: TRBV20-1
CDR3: CSASNTEAFF

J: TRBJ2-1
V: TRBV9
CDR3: CASMRGQGGGYNEQFF

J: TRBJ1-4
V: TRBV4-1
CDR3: CASSQDWYTSNEKLFF

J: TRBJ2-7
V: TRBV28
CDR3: CASSFYRGPLEQYF

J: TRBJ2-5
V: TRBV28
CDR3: CASIGGLMETQYF

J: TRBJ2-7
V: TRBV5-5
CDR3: CASSQQGAVSEQYF

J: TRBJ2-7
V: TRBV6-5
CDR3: CASSYSMLKGFLYF

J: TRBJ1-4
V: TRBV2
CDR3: CASSEDRRNEKLFF

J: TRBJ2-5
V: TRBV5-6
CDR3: CASSFRSPQETQYF

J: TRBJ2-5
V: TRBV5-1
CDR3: CASSLDPGLAGETQYF

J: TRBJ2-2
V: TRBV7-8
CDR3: CASSLEYITGELFF

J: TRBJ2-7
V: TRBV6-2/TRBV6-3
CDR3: CASSWSSVSSYEQYF

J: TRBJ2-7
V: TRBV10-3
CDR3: CAISGSRGSGSSYEQYF

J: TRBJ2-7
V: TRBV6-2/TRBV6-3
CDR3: CASSWAGTYEQYF

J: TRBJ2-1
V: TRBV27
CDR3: CASSLQGDGEQFF

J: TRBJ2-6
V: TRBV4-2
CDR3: CASSQDWTGANVLTF

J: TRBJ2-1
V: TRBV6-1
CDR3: CASRMDSNSYNEQFF

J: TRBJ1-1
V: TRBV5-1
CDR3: CASSLDMGGNTEAFF

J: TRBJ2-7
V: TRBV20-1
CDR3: CSAELGTSGGKQYF

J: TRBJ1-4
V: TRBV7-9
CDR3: CASRPAVGTNEKLFF

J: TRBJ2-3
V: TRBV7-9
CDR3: CASSAPLADTQYF

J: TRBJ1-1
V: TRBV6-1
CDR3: CASSRQGVWSGEAFF

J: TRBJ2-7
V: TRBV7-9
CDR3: CASSQKRGTSGDYEQYF

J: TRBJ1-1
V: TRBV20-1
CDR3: CSAARVMNTEAFF

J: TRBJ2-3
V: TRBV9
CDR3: CASSAIPRTGRTDTQYF

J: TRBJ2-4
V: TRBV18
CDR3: CASSPPAGAKNIQYF

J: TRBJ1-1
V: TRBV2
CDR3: CASSEGPVNTEAFF

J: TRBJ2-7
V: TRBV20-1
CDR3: CSAKQAEQYF

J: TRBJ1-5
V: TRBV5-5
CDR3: CASSLYLRDSNQPQHF

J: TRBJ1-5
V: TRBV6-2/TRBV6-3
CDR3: CASSGTGGRQPQHF

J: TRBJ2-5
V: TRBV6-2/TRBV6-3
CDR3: CASSPGTSGSPGLETQYF

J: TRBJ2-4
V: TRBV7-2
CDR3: CASSLAQNIQYF

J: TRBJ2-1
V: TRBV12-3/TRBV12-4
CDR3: CASSYNLGVGEQFF

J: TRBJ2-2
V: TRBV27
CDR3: CASSPHRLAAPNTGELFF

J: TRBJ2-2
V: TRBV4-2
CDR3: CASSQDSGRNTGELFF

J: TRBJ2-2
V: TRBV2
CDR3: CASREQGGTGELFF

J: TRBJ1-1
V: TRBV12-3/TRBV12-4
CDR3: CASNQQGNTEAFF

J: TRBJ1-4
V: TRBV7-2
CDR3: CASSPRRGARYEKLFF

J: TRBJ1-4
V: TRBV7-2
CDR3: CASSLGARGEEKLFF

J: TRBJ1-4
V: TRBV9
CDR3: CASSVGPIRENEKLFF

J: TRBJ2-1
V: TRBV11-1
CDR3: CASSPQSLTSGRGSSYNEQFF

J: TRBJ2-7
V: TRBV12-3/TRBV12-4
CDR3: CASSPRGGEIEQYF

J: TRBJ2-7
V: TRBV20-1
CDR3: CSARDVTSGEGVYEQYF

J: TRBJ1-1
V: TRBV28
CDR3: CASSRTLDSYTEAFF